The 11 T cell receptor beta chains given below trace back to one sample, sequenced in a study of blood T cell repertoires in COVID-19. TCRdb's table, derived via immunoSEQ multiplex PCR, lists solely in-frame clones and lacks some. The sample has around 160,000 clones; just under 90% are singletons. Sequenced sample: peripheral blood. The source of these receptors is a woman between 65 and 79 years old with COVID-19, enrolled during active disease.

The chain links TRBV11-2 to TRBJ2-1; D might be TRBD1 (7 bases). Germline V lookup: CDR1 SGHAT, CDR2 FQNNGV. This CDR3 has 18 amino acids. The V end was cut by 5 bases, the J end by 7 bases, with 27 bases between. This chain's CDR3 is CASSQGGQTLRVGNEQFF. DNA for the CDR3: TGTGCCAGCAGCCAGGGGGGACAGACCCTAAGGGTTGGAAATGAGCAGTTCTTC. Filled out from reference TRBV11-2 and TRBJ2-1, the complete variable domain reads EAGVAQSPRYKIIEKRQSVAFWCNPISGHATLYWYQQILGQGPKLLIQFQNNGVVDDSQLPKDRFSAERLKGVDSTLKIQPAKLEDSAVYLCASSQGGQTLRVGNEQFFGPGTRLTVL.

Comment on this clone: The same CDR3 arises from other DNA sequences in this sample as well. The chain employs TRBV2 and TRBJ2-3; weak D call: TRBD2 (7 bases). V lost 4 bases to trimming and J lost 2 bases, with 13 bases between them. CDR3 size: 15 residues. From germline, CDR1 is SNHLY and CDR2 FYNNEI. The CDR3 loop is CASSGLAGATDTQYF. The CDR3 region has the DNA TGTGCCAGCAGTGGCCTCGCGGGGGCCACAGATACGCAGTATTTT.

In nucleotides, the CDR3 is TGTGCCAGCAGTAGGCTAGCGGGGGGCGAAGAGACCCAGTACTTC. Encoded protein: CASSRLAGGEETQYF. The chain combines TRBV28 with TRBJ2-5; 11 positions agree with TRBD2. J lost 3 bases, V lost 5 bases, and 5 bases had no gene match. This CDR3 contains 15 residues. Germline CDR1 MDHEN, CDR2 SYDVKM.

The rearrangement links TRBV7-2 to TRBJ2-5; 10 bases match TRBD2. This CDR3 spans 15 amino acids. The ends lost 2 bases at V and 5 bases at J; junction bases unmatched: 5. The germline gives CDR1 SGHTA, CDR2 FQGNSA. CDR3 sequence: CASSLSGGAAETQYF. The CDR3 coding sequence is TGTGCCAGCAGCTTAAGCGGGGGGGCCGCGGAGACCCAGTACTTC.

Comment on this clone: The sample carries other DNA sequences with the same CDR3. The chain joins TRBV3-1 (or the pseudogene TRBV3-2) to TRBJ2-3, with D possibly matching TRBD2 (6 bases). The V gene's germline CDR1 is LGHDT and CDR2 YNNKEL (reference sequence). The CDR3 extends over 15 amino acids. V shed 1 base and J shed 6 bases, with 14 bases lying between them. In nucleotides, the CDR3 is TGTGCCAGCAGCCAAGCACCCAGGGCGGGGGATACGCAGTATTTT. Amino acid sequence: CASSQAPRAGDTQYF.

In this sample, this clone turned up a few times. V gene TRBV5-1 combines with J gene TRBJ1-6, with TRBD1 as a possible D gene (6 bases). Trimming pared 3 bases from V and 8 bases from J, leaving 18 bases between. Germline CDR1 reads SGHRS; CDR2 reads YFSETQ. The CDR3 has 16 residues. CDR3 bases: TGCGCCAGCAGCTCCAACAGGGCTACCCCAGATTCACCCCTCCACTTT. Its translation is CASSSNRATPDSPLHF.

The genes are TRBV23-1 and TRBJ1-3, with D uncertain. TRBV23-1 is noted as an ORF with a role that remains uncertain. Trimming cost V 3 bases and J 9 bases, with 21 bases left between them. This CDR3 has 16 amino acids. The CDR3 spells CASSQPSGGCRGTIYF. The DNA for the CDR3 is TGCGCCAGCAGTCAGCCCAGTGGAGGGTGCCGGGGCACCATATATTTT.

The chain employs TRBV5-1 and TRBJ2-3, with 11 bases lining up with TRBD2. Germline trimming cut 4 bases from V and 3 bases from J; bases unmatched to any gene: 7. The germline CDR1 and CDR2 sequences are SGHRS and YFSETQ. This CDR3 is built from 16 residues. The CDR3 DNA follows: TGCGCCAGCAGCGCTAGCGGGGGGTCTGCGACAGATACGCAGTATTTT. Translation gives CASSASGGSATDTQYF.

The chain couples TRBV2 to TRBJ1-2; maybe TRBD1 (5 bases). V lost 6 bases and J 6 bases, leaving 5 bases between the germline ends. In germline, CDR1 is SNHLY, CDR2 FYNNEI. The CDR3 runs 10 residues. Here the CDR3 DNA reads TGTGCCAGCAGGACAGATGGCTACACCTTC. Encoded protein: CASRTDGYTF.

The CDR3 DNA reads as TGTGCCAGCAGCTTAGAGCGACAGGGCCACGAGCAGTACTTC. Translated, it gives CASSLERQGHEQYF. The rearrangement joins TRBV11-2 to TRBJ2-7, with 7 bases matching TRBD1. Looked up from germline, CDR1 is SGHAT and CDR2 is FQNNGV. The CDR3 length is 14 residues. After removal of 0 bases from V and 5 bases from J, the junction contained 4 bases not matched to a gene.

The J gene is TRBJ2-7, the V gene TRBV5-1; 11 bases are a match to TRBD2. Germline CDR1 and CDR2: SGHRS and YFSETQ. V was clipped by 1 base and J by 4 bases; unmatched bases: 7. The CDR3 is made up of 16 amino acids. CDR3 in DNA: TGCGCCAGCAGCTTGACGGCCACTAGCGGGGGATACGAGCAGTACTTC. Its protein is CASSLTATSGGYEQYF.